These 23 T cell receptor beta chains were all obtained from the same sample, sequenced in a study of blood T cell repertoires in COVID-19. Profiling relied on immunoSEQ multiplex PCR, and the TCRdb table lists in-frame clones only, not all of them. The table lists about 250,000 clones, almost 85% of them singletons. The sequenced sample was PBMCs or T cells enriched from blood (not recorded which). These receptors came from a woman aged 45-65 years with acute COVID-19.

CDR3 DNA sequence: TGTGCCAGTAGTTCCCAGGATAACTATGGCTACACCTTC. Protein product: CASSSQDNYGYTF. The chain links TRBV19 to TRBJ1-2; D unclear. The CDR3 contains 13 residues. CDR1 is LNHDA, CDR2 SQIVND, per germline (reference sequence). Trimming removed 5 bases from V and 1 base from J, with 8 bases in between.

The chain couples TRBV6-6 to TRBJ1-6; 9 bases align to TRBD1. V was clipped by 8 bases and J by 9 bases; unmatched bases: 5. The germline gives CDR1 MNHNY, CDR2 SVGAGI (reference sequence). This CDR3 spans 13 amino acids. CDR3 DNA sequence: TGTGCCAGCTCCCGGGACAGGGTTTCACCCCTCCACTTT. Translation gives CASSRDRVSPLHF.

The genes are TRBV7-9 and TRBJ1-5; 7 positions match TRBD1. In germline, CDR1 is SEHNR, CDR2 FQNEAQ (reference sequence). With V trimmed by 2 bases and J by 5 bases, 3 bases remained unmatched. CDR3 size: 14 residues. CDR3 sequence reads: CASSLTTGDQPQHF. The DNA for the CDR3 is TGTGCCAGCAGCTTAACCACAGGGGATCAGCCCCAGCATTTT.

This chain joins TRBV6-1 and TRBJ1-5; no reliable D call. Deletions cut 3 bases from V and 6 bases from J, with 9 bases between. This CDR3 has 13 residues. Germline lookup yields CDR1 MNHNS and CDR2 SASEGT. CDR3 sequence reads: CASSEREAQPQHF. Written as DNA, the CDR3 is TGTGCCAGCAGTGAGAGGGAAGCTCAGCCCCAGCATTTT.

V and J are TRBV9 and TRBJ2-2; the match to TRBD1 covers 7 bases. The CDR3 has 15 residues. The J segment lost 5 bases and the V segment lost 0 bases, leaving 4 bases of the junction unmatched. Germline lookup yields CDR1 SGDLS and CDR2 YYNGEE. The DNA of the CDR3 is TGTGCCAGCAGCGTAGTACAGGGACAGACCGGGGAGCTGTTTTTT. Its translation: CASSVVQGQTGELFF.

The chain's CDR3 is CSASSGTGAETQYF. In nucleotides, the CDR3 is TGCAGTGCTAGTTCCGGGACAGGGGCCGAGACCCAGTACTTC. The chain is built from TRBV20-1 and TRBJ2-5; 10 nucleotides agree with TRBD1. V gave up 3 bases and J gave up 5 bases; unmatched junction bases: 6. This CDR3 has 14 amino acids. Per germline, CDR1 DFQATT and CDR2 SNEGSKA (reference sequence).

A few counts support this clone. The V call is TRBV9, the J call TRBJ2-2; 9 nucleotides match TRBD2. The CDR3 spans 18 residues. The germline V gene has CDR1 SGDLS and CDR2 YYNGEE. Trimming removed 0 bases from V and 0 bases from J; junction bases left unmatched: 6. The DNA for the CDR3 is TGTGCCAGCAGCGTAGTTGCGGGGGGGCCCGCGAACACCGGGGAGCTGTTTTTT. This translates into CASSVVAGGPANTGELFF.

The V call is TRBV19, the J call TRBJ1-5; 9 bases are a match to TRBD1. Germline V gene lookup returns CDR1 LNHDA and CDR2 SQIVND (reference sequence). The ends lost 6 bases at V and 7 bases at J; junction bases unmatched: 4. The CDR3 is 13 amino acids. The CDR3 coding sequence is TGTGCCAGTAGCCGGGACAGGGTGCAGCCCCAGCATTTT. Protein: CASSRDRVQPQHF.

The chain has TRBV7-7 and TRBJ2-2, with 8 bases matching TRBD1. The trim removed 1 base at V and 3 bases at J, leaving 7 bases unmatched. Germline V gene lookup returns CDR1 SSHAT and CDR2 FNYEAQ (reference sequence). CDR3 length: 17 residues. The CDR3 loop is CASSLVARGRDTGELFF. The CDR3 DNA is TGTGCCAGCAGCTTAGTGGCCAGGGGGCGAGACACCGGGGAGCTGTTTTTT.

The chain uses TRBV18 and TRBJ1-1; possibly TRBD1 for D (5 bases). This CDR3 contains 14 residues. CDR1 KGHSH and CDR2 LQKENI come from the germline V gene. The V end lost 2 bases, the J end lost 0 bases, and 7 bases lay between the germline ends. CDR3 DNA sequence: TGTGCCAGCTCACCAGAGACAGTGAACACTGAAGCTTTCTTT. It is translated as CASSPETVNTEAFF.

This chain links TRBV7-9 with TRBJ2-7; D might be TRBD1 (6 bases). This CDR3 has 13 amino acids. Trimming took 4 bases from V and 3 from J, leaving 10 bases between them. Germline CDR1 is SEHNR and CDR2 is FQNEAQ (reference sequence). Here the CDR3 reads CASSSQGHYEQYF. The CDR3 coding sequence is TGTGCCAGCAGCTCACAGGGACACTACGAGCAGTACTTC.

This chain connects TRBV18 to TRBJ2-5; D ambiguous. Trimming shortened V by 3 bases and J by 1 base, and 9 bases separated the two germline ends. The CDR3 is 14 amino acids. The germline CDR1 and CDR2 sequences are KGHSH and LQKENI. The CDR3 DNA is TGTGCCAGCTCACCGAGGAATCTCCAAGAGACCCAGTACTTC. Protein sequence: CASSPRNLQETQYF.

Written as DNA, the CDR3 is TGTGCCAGCAGCAGTCAAGGAGCTGGAGAGAATGAGCAGTTCTTC. Translating gives CASSSQGAGENEQFF. This rearrangement joins TRBV6-5 to TRBJ2-1, with D unclear. V lost 6 bases to trimming and J lost 7 bases, with 19 bases between them. CDR1 and CDR2 from the germline V gene are MNHEY and SVGAGI. The CDR3 loop spans 15 amino acids.

The V call is TRBV5-1, the J call TRBJ2-1; 11 bases align to TRBD2. The CDR3 has 14 residues. The germline V gene encodes CDR1 SGHRS and CDR2 YFSETQ. V lost 4 bases, J lost 7 bases, and 4 bases stayed unmatched. The DNA of the CDR3 is TGCGCCAGCAGCATAGCGGGGGGGTCAAATGAGCAGTTCTTC. Translating gives CASSIAGGSNEQFF.

The chain links TRBV5-1 to TRBJ1-4; tentatively, D is TRBD1 (5 bases). Between the trimmed V and J ends, which lost 2 bases and 4 bases, there was a span of 15 bases. Germline CDR1 and CDR2: SGHRS and YFSETQ. This CDR3 comprises 16 residues. The CDR3 coding sequence is TGCGCCAGCAGCTTAACCCCCGACAGCTTTAATGAAAAACTGTTTTTT. This gives the protein CASSLTPDSFNEKLFF. Looking up the rest from reference TRBV5-1 and TRBJ1-4 gives the full variable domain: KAGVTQTPRYLIKTRGQQVTLSCSPISGHRSVSWYQQTPGQGLQFLFEYFSETQRNKGNFPGRFSGRQFSNSRSEMNVSTLELGDSALYLCASSLTPDSFNEKLFFGSGTQLSVL.

The V call is TRBV4-3, the J call TRBJ1-6; D is perhaps TRBD1 (6 bases). V was trimmed by 0 bases and J by 8 bases, leaving 20 bases between them. Looked up from germline, CDR1 is LGHNA and CDR2 is YSLEER. The CDR3 extends over 18 amino acids. Here the CDR3 DNA reads TGCGCCAGCAGCCAAGATCCACCGGGGGGCGGCCGATATTCACCCCTCCACTTT. Its protein is CASSQDPPGGGRYSPLHF.

The chain recombines TRBV5-1 with TRBJ1-1, with D possibly matching TRBD1 (5 bases). V lost 8 bases, J lost 6 bases, and 17 bases lay in between. CDR3 size: 13 residues. CDR1 and CDR2 (germline): SGHRS, YFSETQ. The CDR3 loop is CARRRKGLAEAFF. CDR3 DNA sequence: TGCGCCAGACGGCGGAAGGGGTTGGCTGAAGCTTTCTTT.

This chain connects TRBV7-6 to TRBJ1-5; D is ambiguous. The CDR3 spans 15 residues. Deletions cut 5 bases from V and 0 bases from J, with 11 bases between. The germline gives CDR1 SGHVS, CDR2 FNYEAQ. The CDR3 sequence: CASSMGYNSNQPQHF. In DNA, the CDR3 is TGTGCCAGCAGCATGGGCTACAATAGCAATCAGCCCCAGCATTTT.

The rearrangement uses TRBV30 and TRBJ2-1; 9 bases map to TRBD2. The germline V gene encodes CDR1 GTSNPN and CDR2 SVGIG (reference sequence). CDR3 size: 13 residues. The junction had 6 bases not matched to a gene; V was cut back by 5 bases and J by 7 bases. The CDR3 DNA reads as TGTGCCTGGGAGGGACTAGCCAGAAATGAGCAGTTCTTC. Encoded protein: CAWEGLARNEQFF.

The rearrangement uses TRBV6-5 and TRBJ1-5; 7 bases are a match to TRBD1. Losses at the gene ends were 6 bases for V and 5 bases for J; bases not matched to a gene: 7. This CDR3 region has 14 residues. Germline CDR1 MNHEY, CDR2 SVGAGI. The DNA for the CDR3 is TGTGCCAGCAGACCACAGGGGATCCATCAGCCCCAGCATTTT. Amino acid sequence: CASRPQGIHQPQHF.

V usage is TRBV7-2 and J usage is TRBJ1-2; D call uncertain. The V gene's germline CDR1 is SGHTA and CDR2 FQGNSA. Trimming took off 4 bases at V and 6 bases at J, with 12 bases between the two ends. The CDR3 covers 13 residues. The CDR3 loop is CASSYMMGHGYTF. In nucleotides, the CDR3 is TGTGCCAGCAGCTACATGATGGGCCATGGCTACACCTTC.

V usage is TRBV19 and J usage is TRBJ1-2; no clear D. This CDR3 has 12 residues. Trimming left V 4 bases short and J 5 bases short, with 8 bases between. Per germline, CDR1 LNHDA and CDR2 SQIVND (reference sequence). The CDR3 DNA follows: TGTGCCAGTAGTAAGACGGGGTATGGCTACACCTTC. Amino acid sequence: CASSKTGYGYTF.

The chain employs TRBV12-3 or TRBV12-4 and TRBJ2-5, with D hard to call. The CDR3 has 13 amino acids. V was pared by 3 bases and J by 2 bases, with 7 bases between. In DNA form, the CDR3 reads TGTGCCAGCAGTTTTACCAGACAAGAGACCCAGTACTTC. It encodes CASSFTRQETQYF.